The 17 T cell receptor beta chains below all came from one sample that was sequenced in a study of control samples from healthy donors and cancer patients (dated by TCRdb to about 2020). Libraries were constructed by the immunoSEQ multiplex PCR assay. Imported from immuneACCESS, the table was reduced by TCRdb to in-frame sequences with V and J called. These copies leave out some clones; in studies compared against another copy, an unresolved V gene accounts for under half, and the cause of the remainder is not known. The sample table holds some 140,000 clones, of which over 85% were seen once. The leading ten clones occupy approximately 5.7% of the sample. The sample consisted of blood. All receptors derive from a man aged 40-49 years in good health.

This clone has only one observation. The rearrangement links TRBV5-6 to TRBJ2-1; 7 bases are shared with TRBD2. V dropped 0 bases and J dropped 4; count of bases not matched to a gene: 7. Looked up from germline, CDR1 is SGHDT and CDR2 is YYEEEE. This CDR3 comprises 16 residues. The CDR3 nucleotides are TGTGCCAGCAGCTTGGCCTTTGGGGGGGTATACAATGAGCAGTTCTTC. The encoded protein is CASSLAFGGVYNEQFF.

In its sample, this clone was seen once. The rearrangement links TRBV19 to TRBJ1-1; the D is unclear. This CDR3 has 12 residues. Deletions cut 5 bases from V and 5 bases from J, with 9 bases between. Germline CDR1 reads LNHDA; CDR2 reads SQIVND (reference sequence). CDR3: CASSLGVTEAFF. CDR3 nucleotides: TGTGCCAGTAGTTTAGGTGTGACTGAAGCTTTCTTT.

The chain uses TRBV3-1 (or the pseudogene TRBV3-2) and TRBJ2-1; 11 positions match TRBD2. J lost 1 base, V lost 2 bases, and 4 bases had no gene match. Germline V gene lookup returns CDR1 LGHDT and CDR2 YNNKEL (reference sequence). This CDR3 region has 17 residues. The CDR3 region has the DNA TGTGCCAGCAGCCAACAACTAGCGGGGGCTTCCTACAATGAGCAGTTCTTC. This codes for CASSQQLAGASYNEQFF.

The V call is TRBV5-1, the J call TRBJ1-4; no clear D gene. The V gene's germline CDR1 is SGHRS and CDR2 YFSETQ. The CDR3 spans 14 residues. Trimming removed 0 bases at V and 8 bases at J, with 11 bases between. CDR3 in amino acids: CASSLGSAQEKLFF. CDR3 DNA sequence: TGCGCCAGCAGCTTGGGCTCGGCGCAGGAAAAACTGTTTTTT. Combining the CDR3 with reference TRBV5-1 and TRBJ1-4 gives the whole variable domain KAGVTQTPRYLIKTRGQQVTLSCSPISGHRSVSWYQQTPGQGLQFLFEYFSETQRNKGNFPGRFSGRQFSNSRSEMNVSTLELGDSALYLCASSLGSAQEKLFFGSGTQLSVL.

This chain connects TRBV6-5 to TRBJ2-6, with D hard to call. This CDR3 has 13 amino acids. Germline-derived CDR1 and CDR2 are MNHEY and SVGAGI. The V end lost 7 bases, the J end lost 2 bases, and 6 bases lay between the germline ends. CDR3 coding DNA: TGTGCCAGCACAACAACTGGGGCCAACGTCCTGACTTTC. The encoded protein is CASTTTGANVLTF.

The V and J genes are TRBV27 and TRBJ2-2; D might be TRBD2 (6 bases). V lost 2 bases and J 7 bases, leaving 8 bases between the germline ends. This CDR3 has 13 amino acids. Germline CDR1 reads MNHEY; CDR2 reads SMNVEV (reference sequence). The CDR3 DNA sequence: TGTGCCAGCAGTTTAACCGGGAGCGGGGAGCTGTTTTTT. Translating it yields CASSLTGSGELFF.

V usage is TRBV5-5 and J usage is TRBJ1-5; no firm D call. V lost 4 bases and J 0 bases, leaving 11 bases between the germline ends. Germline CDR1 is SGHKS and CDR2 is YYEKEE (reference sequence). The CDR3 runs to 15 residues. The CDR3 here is CASSRELYSNQPQHF. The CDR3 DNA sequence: TGTGCCAGCAGCCGAGAGCTTTATAGCAATCAGCCCCAGCATTTT.

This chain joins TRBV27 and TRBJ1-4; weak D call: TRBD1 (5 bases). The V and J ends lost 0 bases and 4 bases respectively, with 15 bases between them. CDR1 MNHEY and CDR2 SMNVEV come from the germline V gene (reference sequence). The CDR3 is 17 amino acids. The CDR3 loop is CASSLSGRWGVNEKLFF. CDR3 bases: TGTGCCAGCAGTTTATCCGGACGGTGGGGGGTTAATGAAAAACTGTTTTTT.

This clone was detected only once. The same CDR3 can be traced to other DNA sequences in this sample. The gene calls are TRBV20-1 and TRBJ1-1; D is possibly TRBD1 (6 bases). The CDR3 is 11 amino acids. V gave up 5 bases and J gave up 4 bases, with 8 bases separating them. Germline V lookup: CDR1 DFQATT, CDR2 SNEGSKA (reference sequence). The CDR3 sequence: CSAYRVTEAFF. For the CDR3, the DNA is TGCAGTGCTTACAGGGTCACTGAAGCTTTCTTT.

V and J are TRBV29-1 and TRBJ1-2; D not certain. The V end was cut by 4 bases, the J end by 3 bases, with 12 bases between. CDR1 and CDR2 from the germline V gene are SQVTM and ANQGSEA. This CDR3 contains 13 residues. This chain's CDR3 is CSVGAGKDYGYTF. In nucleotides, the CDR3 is TGCAGCGTTGGGGCAGGCAAAGACTATGGCTACACCTTC.

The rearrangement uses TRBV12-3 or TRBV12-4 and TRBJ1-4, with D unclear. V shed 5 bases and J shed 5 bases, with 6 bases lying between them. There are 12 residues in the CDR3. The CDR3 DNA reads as TGTGCCAGCAGTCGGGGAAATGAAAAACTGTTTTTT. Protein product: CASSRGNEKLFF.

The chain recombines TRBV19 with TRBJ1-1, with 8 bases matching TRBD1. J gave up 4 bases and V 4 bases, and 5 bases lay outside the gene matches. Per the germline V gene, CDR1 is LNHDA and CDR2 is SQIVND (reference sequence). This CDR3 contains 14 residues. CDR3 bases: TGTGCCAGTAGTAATCAGGGGGCCGGCACTGAAGCTTTCTTT. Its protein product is CASSNQGAGTEAFF.

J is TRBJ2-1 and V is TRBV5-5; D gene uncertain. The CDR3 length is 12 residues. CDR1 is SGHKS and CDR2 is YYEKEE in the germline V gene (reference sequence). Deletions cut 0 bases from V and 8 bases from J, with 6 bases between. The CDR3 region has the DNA TGTGCCAGCAGCTTGGAAGGGTATGAGCAGTTCTTC. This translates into CASSLEGYEQFF.

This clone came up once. Here the CDR3 DNA reads TGCGCCAGCAGCCACGGACTAGGTGGGACATATTCGAACAATGAGCAGTTCTTC. Translated, it gives CASSHGLGGTYSNNEQFF. V gene TRBV5-1 combines with J gene TRBJ2-1, with D maybe TRBD2 (7 bases). Trimming stripped 4 bases from V and 5 bases from J, with 25 bases between. Germline CDR1 is SGHRS and CDR2 is YFSETQ. The CDR3 has 18 amino acids.

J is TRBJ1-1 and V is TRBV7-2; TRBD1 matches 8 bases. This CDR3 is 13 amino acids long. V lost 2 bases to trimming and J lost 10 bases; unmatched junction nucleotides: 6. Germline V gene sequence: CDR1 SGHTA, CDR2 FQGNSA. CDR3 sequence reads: CASSLPGQGLAFF. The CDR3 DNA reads TGTGCCAGCAGCTTACCTGGACAGGGTCTAGCTTTCTTT.

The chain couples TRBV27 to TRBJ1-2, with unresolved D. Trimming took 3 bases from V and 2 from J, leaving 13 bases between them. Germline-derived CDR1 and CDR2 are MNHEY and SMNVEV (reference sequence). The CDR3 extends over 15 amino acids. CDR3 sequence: CASSFSQPGNYGYTF. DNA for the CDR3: TGTGCCAGCAGTTTTTCCCAACCGGGGAACTATGGCTACACCTTC.

The chain's CDR3 is CASSLGGVSYNEQFF. In DNA form, the CDR3 reads TGTGCCAGCAGCCTCGGGGGGGTATCCTACAATGAGCAGTTCTTC. The gene calls are TRBV9 and TRBJ2-1; 8 positions match TRBD2. The CDR3 consists of 15 residues. The V and J ends lost 4 bases and 1 base, in that order; junction bases with no gene match: 4. Germline V lookup: CDR1 SGDLS, CDR2 YYNGEE. The variable domain in full, with the rest retrieved from reference TRBV9 and TRBJ2-1, is DSGVTQTPKHLITATGQRVTLRCSPRSGDLSVYWYQQSLDQGLQFLIQYYNGEERAKGNILERFSAQQFPDLHSELNLSSLELGDSALYFCASSLGGVSYNEQFFGPGTRLTVL.